These 17 T cell receptor beta chains share one sample of origin, sequenced in a study of cytomegalovirus exposure and HLA in healthy donors (dated by TCRdb to 2015 to 2018). The library was generated by the immunoSEQ multiplex PCR assay. For the multiplex PCR, a mixture combining 60 forward primers for TCR Vbeta segments and 13 reverse primers for TCR Jbeta segments was used. TCRdb re-hosts the immuneACCESS table, in-frame sequences only. Its copies lack some clones; in the studies checked, an unresolved V gene accounts for under half of them, and the cause for the rest is not known. This sample holds around 170,000 clones; approximately 80% were observed only once. Together, the top ten hold 3.1% of the sample. Sequenced input: PBMCs. These TCRs come from a woman in her forties or fifties in good health and CMV-seropositive.

The chain has TRBV27 and TRBJ2-1; D may be TRBD1 (5 bases). The CDR3 has 12 amino acids. V lost 6 bases to trimming and J lost 5 bases, with 8 bases between them. Germline-derived CDR1 and CDR2 are MNHEY and SMNVEV (reference sequence). CDR3 nucleotide sequence: TGTGCCAGCAGCACAGGAGACAATGAGCAGTTCTTC. This translates into CASSTGDNEQFF.

The chain combines TRBV4-1 with TRBJ2-3; D might be TRBD1 (6 bases). Germline V gives CDR1 MGHRA, CDR2 YSYEKL. This CDR3 has 14 amino acids. Trimming took off 5 bases at V and 1 base at J, with 10 bases between the two ends. The CDR3 loop is CASSDYRGTDTQYF. The CDR3 DNA follows: TGCGCCAGCAGCGATTACAGGGGCACAGATACGCAGTATTTT.

DNA of the CDR3: TGTGCCAGCAGCTCTGGACAGGGTTGGACTGAAGCTTTCTTT. Its translation: CASSSGQGWTEAFF. The chain couples TRBV11-2 to TRBJ1-1; TRBD1 aligns across 8 bases. With 4 bases clipped from V and 5 bases from J, the junction kept 6 bases outside the gene matches. The CDR3 totals 14 residues. The germline CDR1 and CDR2 sequences are SGHAT and FQNNGV.

This clone has more than one count but fewer than ten. The chain is built from TRBV5-1 and TRBJ1-2, with TRBD1 as a possible D gene (5 bases). V was trimmed by 6 bases and J by 2 bases, leaving 14 bases between them. The CDR3 runs to 14 residues. In germline, CDR1 is SGHRS, CDR2 YFSETQ. Here the CDR3 DNA reads TGCGCCAGCACCAGGGAGGGGTCAAACTATGGCTACACCTTC. Translation: CASTREGSNYGYTF.

This clone was found a few times. The rearrangement joins TRBV9 to TRBJ2-5, with a possible D match to TRBD2 (5 bases). The CDR3 spans 14 residues. The V gene lost 7 bases and the J gene lost 4 bases, with 17 bases spanning the gap. Germline assignment: CDR1 SGDLS and CDR2 YYNGEE. The CDR3 loop reads CASGTQRGSETQYF. The DNA for the CDR3 is TGTGCCAGCGGTACTCAGAGAGGGTCAGAGACCCAGTACTTC.

This sequence joins TRBV5-6 and TRBJ1-6; D gene unclear. Trimming left V 0 bases short and J 4 bases short, with 5 bases between. Germline lookup yields CDR1 SGHDT and CDR2 YYEEEE. The CDR3 is 14 amino acids. The CDR3 here is CASSLVNYNSPLHF. CDR3 DNA sequence: TGTGCCAGCAGCTTGGTAAATTATAATTCACCCCTCCACTTT.

This rearrangement joins TRBV7-6 to TRBJ1-1, with D perhaps matching TRBD1 (6 bases). V lost 1 base and J lost 5, with 11 bases in between. The CDR3 spans 14 residues. In germline, CDR1 is SGHVS, CDR2 FNYEAQ. The CDR3: CASSLGGLDTEAFF. CDR3 coding DNA: TGTGCCAGCAGCTTAGGGGGGCTCGATACTGAAGCTTTCTTT.

The V gene is TRBV2, the J gene TRBJ2-2, with 8 bases aligning to TRBD1. The V gene's germline CDR1 is SNHLY and CDR2 FYNNEI. V was pared by 4 bases and J by 4 bases, with 8 bases of the junction left unmatched. CDR3 length: 16 amino acids. The DNA of the CDR3 is TGTGCCAGCAGTGGAACAGGGGGTAGTAGCACCGGGGAGCTGTTTTTT. Translating gives CASSGTGGSSTGELFF.

The genes are TRBV18 and TRBJ2-1, with TRBD2 matching over 8 bases. The V gene's germline CDR1 is KGHSH and CDR2 LQKENI. With 4 bases clipped from V and 4 bases from J, the junction kept 6 bases outside the gene matches. The CDR3 spans 15 residues. CDR3 sequence reads: CASSHSGSRYNEQFF. The CDR3 DNA sequence: TGTGCCAGCTCACACAGCGGGAGTAGGTACAATGAGCAGTTCTTC. Filled out from reference TRBV18 and TRBJ2-1, the complete variable domain reads NAGVMQNPRHLVRRRGQEARLRCSPMKGHSHVYWYRQLPEEGLKFMVYLQKENIIDESGMPKERFSAEFPKEGPSILRIQQVVRGDSAAYFCASSHSGSRYNEQFFGPGTRLTVL.

The chain carries TRBV15 and TRBJ2-3; 7 bases map to TRBD2. Germline loops: CDR1 LNHNV, CDR2 YYDKDF (reference sequence). J was trimmed by 11 bases and V by 0 bases; bases with no gene match: 20. CDR3 length: 18 residues. The CDR3 DNA follows: TGTGCCACCAGCAGAGATTACGGTCAGCGGGGTGGAATTAATAAGCAGTATTTT. It is translated as CATSRDYGQRGGINKQYF.

The chain employs TRBV16 and TRBJ1-5; D possibly corresponds to TRBD1 (6 bases). Germline V gene data show CDR1 as KGHSY and CDR2 as FQNENV. Deletions cut 4 bases from V and 0 bases from J, with 13 bases between. The CDR3 runs 16 residues. The CDR3 coding sequence is TGTGCCAGCAGCCGGCCGGGGGGCCTTAGCAATCAGCCCCAGCATTTT. Encoded protein: CASSRPGGLSNQPQHF.

This clone has a handful of counts. The chain links TRBV5-5 to TRBJ1-1; D call uncertain. In germline, CDR1 is SGHKS, CDR2 YYEKEE (reference sequence). The V end was cut by 1 base, the J end by 4 bases, with 8 bases between. CDR3 size: 13 residues. The CDR3 is CASSLYAGTEAFF. The CDR3 nucleotides are TGTGCCAGCAGCTTGTATGCCGGCACTGAAGCTTTCTTT.

CDR3 coding DNA: TGTGCCTGGGCTTACAGGGATTCTAATTCACCCCTCCACTTT. Amino acid sequence: CAWAYRDSNSPLHF. The chain combines TRBV30 with TRBJ1-6; D may be TRBD1 (6 bases). The V end was cut by 5 bases, the J end by 6 bases, with 14 bases between. The V gene's germline CDR1 is GTSNPN and CDR2 SVGIG (reference sequence). CDR3 length: 14 amino acids.

In this sample, this clone turned up once. The rearrangement uses TRBV15 and TRBJ2-5; 9 bases are a match to TRBD2. V lost 0 bases to trimming and J lost 2 bases; unmatched junction nucleotides: 13. CDR1 is LNHNV, CDR2 YYDKDF, per germline (reference sequence). The CDR3 is made up of 19 amino acids. CDR3 protein: CATSRDRQGGGGLQETQYF. In DNA form, the CDR3 reads TGTGCCACCAGCAGAGATCGTCAGGGCGGGGGGGGACTTCAAGAGACCCAGTACTTC.

This chain joins TRBV6-1 and TRBJ1-2, with D possibly being TRBD1 (5 bases). Germline CDR1 MNHNS, CDR2 SASEGT. Trimming removed 5 bases from V and 8 bases from J, with 15 bases in between. CDR3 length: 13 residues. The CDR3 region is CASSIGTLKGYTF. The DNA for the CDR3 is TGTGCCAGCAGTATCGGGACTCTCAAAGGCTACACCTTC.

V usage is TRBV29-1 and J usage is TRBJ2-1, with TRBD2 matching 11 bases. Trimming at V came to 5 bases and at J to 10 bases, leaving 7 bases not matched to a gene. The germline gives CDR1 SQVTM, CDR2 ANQGSEA. CDR3 length: 13 amino acids. The CDR3 DNA is TGCAGCGTTCGTAGCGGGGGGGGTTTGGAGCAGTTCTTC. This sequence encodes CSVRSGGGLEQFF.

The chain has TRBV28 and TRBJ1-6, with D hard to call. CDR3 size: 15 residues. Germline-derived CDR1 and CDR2 are MDHEN and SYDVKM. Deletions cut 8 bases from V and 0 bases from J, with 11 bases between. The CDR3 region is CASHSEGSYNSPLHF. In DNA form, the CDR3 reads TGTGCCAGCCATTCAGAGGGCTCCTATAATTCACCCCTCCACTTT.